This T cell receptor beta chain was retrieved from a study of CD8 T cells in ankylosing spondylitis. Study-wide findings and caveats: Characteristic of ankylosing spondylitis blood, it appeared, was a TCR beta motif comprising about eight highly homologous variants. Peripheral blood samples showed relatively rare disease-linked clones, and these clones were CD8+.

TCRdb redid the calling of the 5' RACE reads with MiXCR, one entry per CDR3 protein. Counted here are about 240,000 distinct CDR3 sequences, about 9.1% occurring once; the ten biggest clones make up 6.5% to 7%. Details on this clonotype: The antigen remains undetermined.

Sequenced input: blood, either unsorted or a sorted T cell fraction (not recorded which). This receptor was identified in a male donor with ankylosing spondylitis or in good health (not recorded which).

The CDR3 DNA reads TGCGCCAGCAGCCAAGATGGGACAGCGGGGGAGACCCAGTACTTC. Protein: CASSQDGTAGETQYF. The V gene is TRBV4-3, the J gene TRBJ2-5; D assignment may be TRBD1 or TRBD2 (7 bases each). V dropped 0 bases and J dropped 5 bases, with 13 bases sitting between them. CDR1 is LGHNA and CDR2 is YSLEER in the germline V gene. The CDR3 runs 15 residues.